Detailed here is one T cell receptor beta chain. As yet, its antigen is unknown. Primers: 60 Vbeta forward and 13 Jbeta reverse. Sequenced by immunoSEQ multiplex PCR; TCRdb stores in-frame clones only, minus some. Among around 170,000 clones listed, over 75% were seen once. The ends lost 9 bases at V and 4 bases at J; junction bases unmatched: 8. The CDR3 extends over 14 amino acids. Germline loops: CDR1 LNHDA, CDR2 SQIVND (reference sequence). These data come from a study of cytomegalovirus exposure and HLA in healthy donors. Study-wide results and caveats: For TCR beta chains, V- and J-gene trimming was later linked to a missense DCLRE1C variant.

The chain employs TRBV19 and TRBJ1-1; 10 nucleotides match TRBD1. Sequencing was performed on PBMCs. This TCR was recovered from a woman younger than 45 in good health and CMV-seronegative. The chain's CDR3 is CASTLGQGITEAFF. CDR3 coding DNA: TGTGCCAGCACCTTGGGACAGGGGATCACTGAAGCTTTCTTT.